This is a list of T cell receptor beta chains from one sample in a study of blood T cell repertoires in COVID-19. Sequenced by immunoSEQ multiplex PCR; TCRdb stores in-frame clones only, minus some. The repertoire consists of 380,000 or so clones, with around 84% occurring once and the leading ten covering about 1.2%. The material sequenced was peripheral blood. The receptors were gathered from a human donor with acute or convalescent COVID-19. The donor label of this sample is uncertain. The CDR3 runs from the conserved cysteine through the conserved F or W. D genes are given only for firm matches. Clone size is not always given. Where it is, it says once, few, many or a class for expanded clones.

v_call,j_call,clone_size,d_call,cdr3_aa,cdr3_nt
TRBV2,TRBJ2-3,few,TRBD2,CASRAWGLAGGGGTDTQYF,TGTGCCAGCAGGGCTTGGGGACTAGCGGGAGGCGGGGGCACAGATACGCAGTATTTT
TRBV4-1,TRBJ1-6,.,TRBD1,CASSQEVWVPQGTNSPLHF,TGCGCCAGCAGCCAAGAGGTGTGGGTCCCACAGGGGACCAATTCACCCCTCCACTTT
TRBV5-1,TRBJ1-4,.,TRBD1,CASSLVSGTGEKLFF,TGCGCCAGCAGCTTGGTTTCCGGGACAGGGGAAAAACTGTTTTTT
TRBV18,TRBJ2-1,few,TRBD1,CASSQRTGVTYNEQFF,TGTGCCAGCTCCCAACGGACAGGGGTAACTTACAATGAGCAGTTCTTC
TRBV25-1,TRBJ1-1,.,.,CASSESPGRNTEAFF,TGTGCCAGCAGTGAATCCCCGGGTCGGAACACTGAAGCTTTCTTT
TRBV30,TRBJ1-5,.,.,CAWSVRDNQPQHF,TGTGCCTGGAGTGTACGGGACAATCAGCCCCAGCATTTT
TRBV7-8,TRBJ1-1,.,.,CASSSTGLVNTEAFF,TGTGCCAGCAGCTCTACAGGGTTGGTGAACACTGAAGCTTTCTTT
TRBV7-9,TRBJ2-1,.,.,CASSLRDFEQFF,TGTGCCAGCAGCTTGCGGGACTTCGAGCAGTTCTTC
TRBV4-1,TRBJ1-2,.,.,CASSQDSGTRGTYGYTF,TGCGCCAGCAGCCAAGACTCCGGGACTCGGGGTACTTATGGCTACACCTTC
TRBV2,TRBJ1-1,.,.,CASSERVRANTEAFF,TGTGCCAGCAGTGAAAGGGTCAGGGCGAACACTGAAGCTTTCTTT
TRBV6-5,TRBJ2-3,once,TRBD2,CASKLAGNTDTQYF,TGTGCCAGCAAACTAGCGGGAAACACAGATACGCAGTATTTT
TRBV19,TRBJ1-2,.,TRBD1,CASSRQGVNYGYTF,TGTGCCAGTAGCAGACAGGGGGTTAACTATGGCTACACCTTC
TRBV3-1/TRBV3-2,TRBJ2-3,.,TRBD2,CASSPRGGGSRDTQYF,TGTGCCAGCAGCCCGCGCGGCGGGGGGTCGAGAGATACGCAGTATTTT
TRBV27,TRBJ1-1,.,.,CASSPNRNTEAFF,TGTGCCAGCAGTCCAAACAGGAACACTGAAGCTTTCTTT
TRBV12-3/TRBV12-4,TRBJ1-1,.,TRBD1,CASSRQGNAEAFF,TGTGCCAGCAGTCGACAGGGGAACGCTGAAGCTTTCTTT
TRBV6-5,TRBJ1-1,.,TRBD1,CASSYSRTGITEAFF,TGTGCCAGCAGTTACTCTAGGACAGGGATCACTGAAGCTTTCTTT
TRBV18,TRBJ2-1,.,TRBD1,CASSPLGTGGLDNEQFF,TGTGCCAGCTCACCACTGGGGACAGGGGGCCTAGACAATGAGCAGTTCTTC
TRBV14,TRBJ1-1,few,.,CASSLIQGAVGPAFF,TGTGCCAGCAGCCTAATACAGGGCGCGGTGGGTCCAGCTTTCTTT